This T cell receptor beta chain was profiled in a study of response to subunit inactivated influenza vaccine. From the RT-PCR reads, TCRdb called clonotypes with MiXCR, one entry per CDR3 protein. In the table there are just over 300,000 distinct CDR3 sequences, around a fifth of which are singletons. In regard to this clonotype: Its cognate antigen is unknown.

The V gene lost 1 base and the J gene lost 5 bases, with 11 bases spanning the gap. CDR1 SSHAT and CDR2 FNYEAQ come from the germline V gene (reference sequence). CDR3 length: 14 amino acids. Study conclusions and caveats: It was the authors' suggestion that each seasonal influenza vaccination recruits few new T cells.

The source was PBMCs from blood, collected about 20 months after vaccination. The chain recombines TRBV7-7 with TRBJ2-5; unclear D gene. The clonotype originates from a man between 45 and 75 years old who received an inactivated influenza vaccine. The CDR3 reads CASSLVLLGETQYF. As DNA, the CDR3 is TGTGCCAGCAGCTTAGTGCTGCTGGGGGAGACCCAGTACTTC.